The T cell receptor beta chain under discussion was sequenced for a study of tumor-infiltrating lymphocytes in primary liver carcinoma. Study-wide background: Men and women, 30 to 69 years of age, made up the patients. Findings of the study overall: For tumor-adjacent and tumor-blood pairs, overlap was less than that seen for tumor region pairs.

Germline DNA was extracted too, while blood RNA derived from unsorted whole blood. CDR1 and CDR2 (germline): MNHEY, SVGAGI. This CDR3 comprises 16 residues. Constant-region priming of roughly 0.45 ug total RNA yielded TCR beta cDNA. Sequencing libraries for TCR beta derived from three nested multiplex PCR rounds that used slightly modified ARM-PCR. The two initial PCR rounds, nine to eleven cycles each, used TRBV1-TRBV30 forward and C-beta reverse primers. TCRdb itself ran the multiplex PCR reads through MiXCR, one entry per CDR3 protein. The sample holds fewer than 250,000 distinct CDR3 sequences, almost 65% seen once. As for this clonotype: Its matching antigen is unknown. Relative to the germline gene, one junction end is altered; a read error may explain this.

V usage is TRBV6-5 and J usage is TRBJ2-1; D might be TRBD1 or TRBD2, each matching 7 bases. Sequencing was carried out using peripheral blood. This TCR was recovered from a woman in her fifties or sixties with primary liver carcinoma and hepatitis B virus infection. The CDR3 protein is CTSSYSGGQNYNKQFF. CDR3 nucleotide sequence: TGTACCAGCAGTTACTCGGGGGGACAGAACTACAATAAGCAGTTCTTC.